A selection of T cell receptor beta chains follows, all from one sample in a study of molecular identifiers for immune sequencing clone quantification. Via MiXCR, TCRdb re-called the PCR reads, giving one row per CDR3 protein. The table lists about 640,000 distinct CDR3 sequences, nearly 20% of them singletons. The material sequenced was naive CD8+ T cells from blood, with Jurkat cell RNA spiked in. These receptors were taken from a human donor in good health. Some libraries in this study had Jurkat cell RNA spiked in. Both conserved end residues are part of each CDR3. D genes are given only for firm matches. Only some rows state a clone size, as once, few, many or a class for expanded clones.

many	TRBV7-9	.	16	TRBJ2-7	TGTGCCAGCAGCTCACCCGAAGGGGTGCGGGGTATCGAGCAGTACTTC	CASSSPEGVRGIEQYF
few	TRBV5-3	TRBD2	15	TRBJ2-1	TGTGCCAGCAGCTTGGTACTAGCGAGGGGCAATGAGCAGTTCTTC	CASSLVLARGNEQFF
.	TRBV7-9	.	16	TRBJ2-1	TGTGCCAGCAGCTCGCCGACAGATCCTACCTACAATGAGCAGTTCTTC	CASSSPTDPTYNEQFF
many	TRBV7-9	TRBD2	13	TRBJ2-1	TGTGCCAGCGAGCGGGGAGCGTACAATGAGCAGTTCTTC	CASERGAYNEQFF
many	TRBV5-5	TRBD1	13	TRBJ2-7	TGTGCCAGCAGCTGGTGGACAGGGAACGAGCAGTACTTC	CASSWWTGNEQYF
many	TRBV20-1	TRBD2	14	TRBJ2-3	TGCAGTGCTAGAAAGGGACTAGCGGCTGATACGCAGTATTTT	CSARKGLAADTQYF
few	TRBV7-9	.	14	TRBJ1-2	TGTGCCAGCAGCTTCCCAGCGCTTAACTATGGCTACACCTTC	CASSFPALNYGYTF
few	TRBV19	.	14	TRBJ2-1	TGTGCCAGTAGTATAGTTAGCTCCTACAATGAGCAGTTCTTC	CASSIVSSYNEQFF
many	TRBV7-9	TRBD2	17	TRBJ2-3	TGTGCCAGCAGCTTAGACGGACTAGCGGGCTCCACAGATACGCAGTATTTT	CASSLDGLAGSTDTQYF
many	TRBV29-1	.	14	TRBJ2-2	TGCAGCGTTCTTGAACGGGACGGGACCGGGGAGCTGTTTTTT	CSVLERDGTGELFF
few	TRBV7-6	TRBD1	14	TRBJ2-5	TGTGCCAGCTGCTTCACAGGGGTTTCAGAGACCCAGTACTTC	CASCFTGVSETQYF
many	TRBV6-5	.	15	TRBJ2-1	TGTGCCAGCAGTTACACGAGGACAGCCAACAATGAGCAGTTCTTC	CASSYTRTANNEQFF
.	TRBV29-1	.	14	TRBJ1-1	TGCAGCGTTGGTTCGGGGGGCCTGGACGCTGAAGCTTTCTTT	CSVGSGGLDAEAFF
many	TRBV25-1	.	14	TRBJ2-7	TGTGCCAGCAGTAACCGGGACAACTCCTACGAGCAGTACTTC	CASSNRDNSYEQYF
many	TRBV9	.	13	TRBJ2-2	TGTGCCAGCAGCTGGGGGTTAACCGGGGAGCTGTTTTTT	CASSWGLTGELFF